Listed below are T cell receptor beta chains from one sample, sequenced in a study of blood T cell repertoires in COVID-19. Assay: immunoSEQ multiplex PCR; the TCRdb copy retains only in-frame clones and omits some. The table records some 350,000 clones, over 80% of them present only once. Sample: peripheral blood. All receptors come from a woman aged 50 to 65 with COVID-19, enrolled during active disease. The CDR3 runs from the conserved cysteine through the conserved F or W. A D gene is named only where the DNA matches it firmly. A row's size may be missing; if present it is once, few, many or a size class.

clone size: NA
V gene: TRBV5-6
J gene: TRBJ2-2
D gene: NA
CDR3 protein: CASSLPRTGELFF
CDR3 DNA: TGTGCCAGCAGCTTGCCGCGGACCGGGGAGCTGTTTTTT

clone size: NA
V gene: TRBV30
J gene: TRBJ1-6
D gene: NA
CDR3 protein: CASTSRGLSTLHF
CDR3 DNA: TGTGCCTCCACCTCTAGGGGGTTAAGCACCCTCCACTTT

clone size: NA
V gene: TRBV10-3
J gene: TRBJ1-5
D gene: NA
CDR3 protein: CAISGSGDQPQHF
CDR3 DNA: TGTGCCATCAGTGGGTCAGGGGATCAGCCCCAGCATTTT

clone size: NA
V gene: TRBV12-5
J gene: TRBJ1-2
D gene: NA
CDR3 protein: CASGWTDVYGYTF
CDR3 DNA: TGTGCTAGTGGGTGGACAGATGTTTATGGCTACACCTTC

clone size: NA
V gene: TRBV19
J gene: TRBJ2-2
D gene: NA
CDR3 protein: CASSSGTLSTGELFF
CDR3 DNA: TGTGCCAGTAGTTCTGGGACACTTAGCACCGGGGAGCTGTTTTTT

clone size: NA
V gene: TRBV27
J gene: TRBJ2-3
D gene: NA
CDR3 protein: CASSSIAIDTQYF
CDR3 DNA: TGTGCCAGCAGTTCGATAGCGATAGATACGCAGTATTTT

clone size: NA
V gene: TRBV5-1
J gene: TRBJ1-1
D gene: NA
CDR3 protein: CASSLATGKGTEAFF
CDR3 DNA: TGCGCCAGCAGCTTGGCAACAGGGAAGGGCACTGAAGCTTTCTTT

clone size: NA
V gene: TRBV19
J gene: TRBJ1-2
D gene: NA
CDR3 protein: CASSATGLSGYTF
CDR3 DNA: TGTGCCAGTAGTGCCACAGGGCTCAGCGGCTACACCTTC

clone size: NA
V gene: TRBV6-6
J gene: TRBJ2-7
D gene: TRBD2
CDR3 protein: CASSYRAGLYEQYF
CDR3 DNA: TGTGCCAGCAGTTACCGGGCGGGACTATACGAGCAGTACTTC

clone size: NA
V gene: TRBV19
J gene: TRBJ1-4
D gene: NA
CDR3 protein: CASSIGRGYEKLFF
CDR3 DNA: TGTGCCAGTAGTATCGGGCGGGGTTATGAAAAACTGTTTTTT

clone size: once
V gene: TRBV2
J gene: TRBJ2-3
D gene: NA
CDR3 protein: CASISGESTDTQYF
CDR3 DNA: TGTGCCAGCATATCAGGGGAAAGCACAGATACGCAGTATTTT

clone size: NA
V gene: TRBV19
J gene: TRBJ2-7
D gene: NA
CDR3 protein: CASSVSLSYEQYF
CDR3 DNA: TGTGCCAGTAGTGTTTCACTCTCCTACGAGCAGTACTTC

clone size: NA
V gene: TRBV24-1
J gene: TRBJ2-2
D gene: NA
CDR3 protein: CATSEFGAPGELFF
CDR3 DNA: TGTGCCACCAGCGAGTTCGGTGCTCCCGGGGAGCTGTTTTTT

clone size: NA
V gene: TRBV19
J gene: TRBJ2-1
D gene: TRBD2
CDR3 protein: CASTDGSLAGIVNEQFF
CDR3 DNA: TGTGCCAGTACTGACGGCTCACTAGCGGGTATTGTTAATGAGCAGTTCTTC

clone size: NA
V gene: TRBV7-2
J gene: TRBJ2-7
D gene: NA
CDR3 protein: CASSSRTDYEQYF
CDR3 DNA: TGTGCCAGCAGCTCAAGGACAGACTACGAGCAGTACTTC

clone size: NA
V gene: TRBV27
J gene: TRBJ1-4
D gene: TRBD1
CDR3 protein: CASSGQGDNEKLFF
CDR3 DNA: TGTGCCAGCAGCGGACAGGGAGATAACGAAAAACTGTTTTTT

clone size: NA
V gene: TRBV6-6
J gene: TRBJ2-3
D gene: TRBD1
CDR3 protein: CASSNRDRGTDTQYF
CDR3 DNA: TGTGCCAGCAGTAACCGGGACAGAGGCACAGATACGCAGTATTTT

clone size: NA
V gene: TRBV3-1/TRBV3-2
J gene: TRBJ1-2
D gene: NA
CDR3 protein: CASSRANANYGYTF
CDR3 DNA: TGTGCCAGCAGCCGGGCGAATGCTAACTATGGCTACACCTTC

clone size: few
V gene: TRBV9
J gene: TRBJ1-5
D gene: TRBD1
CDR3 protein: CASSVGTGGQPQHF
CDR3 DNA: TGTGCCAGCAGCGTAGGGACAGGGGGTCAGCCCCAGCATTTT

clone size: NA
V gene: TRBV9
J gene: TRBJ2-3
D gene: NA
CDR3 protein: CASSGDGSTDTQYF
CDR3 DNA: TGTGCCAGCAGCGGCGACGGGAGCACAGATACGCAGTATTTT

clone size: NA
V gene: TRBV6-2/TRBV6-3
J gene: TRBJ2-5
D gene: NA
CDR3 protein: CASSSPLLNQETQYF
CDR3 DNA: TGTGCCAGCAGTTCACCCCTACTCAACCAAGAGACCCAGTACTTC

clone size: NA
V gene: TRBV6-6
J gene: TRBJ1-2
D gene: TRBD1
CDR3 protein: CASRPDRGQVYGYTF
CDR3 DNA: TGTGCCAGCAGACCCGACAGGGGGCAGGTCTATGGCTACACCTTC

clone size: NA
V gene: TRBV5-1
J gene: TRBJ2-7
D gene: NA
CDR3 protein: CASRITGTNPEQYF
CDR3 DNA: TGCGCCAGCAGGATCACCGGGACAAATCCCGAGCAGTACTTC

clone size: NA
V gene: TRBV7-2
J gene: TRBJ2-2
D gene: NA
CDR3 protein: CASSLGGRNTGELFF
CDR3 DNA: TGTGCCAGCAGCTTAGGGGGGCGGAACACCGGGGAGCTGTTTTTT

clone size: NA
V gene: TRBV25-1
J gene: TRBJ2-7
D gene: NA
CDR3 protein: CASSEAGYEQYF
CDR3 DNA: TGTGCCAGCAGTGAAGCGGGTTACGAGCAGTACTTC

clone size: NA
V gene: TRBV5-4
J gene: TRBJ2-7
D gene: NA
CDR3 protein: CASSLEQGVNYEQYF
CDR3 DNA: TGTGCCAGCAGCTTGGAACAGGGAGTTAACTACGAGCAGTACTTC

clone size: NA
V gene: TRBV2
J gene: TRBJ1-2
D gene: NA
CDR3 protein: CASSEESLYYGYTF
CDR3 DNA: TGTGCCAGCAGTGAAGAGAGCTTATACTATGGCTACACCTTC

clone size: few
V gene: TRBV3-1/TRBV3-2
J gene: TRBJ2-3
D gene: NA
CDR3 protein: CASSRCGRDSDTQYF
CDR3 DNA: TGTGCCAGCAGCCGGTGTGGGCGGGACTCAGATACGCAGTATTTT

clone size: NA
V gene: TRBV16
J gene: TRBJ1-2
D gene: TRBD1
CDR3 protein: CASSQPLGQANYGYTF
CDR3 DNA: TGTGCCAGCAGCCAACCCCTCGGACAGGCTAACTATGGCTACACCTTC

clone size: NA
V gene: TRBV5-4
J gene: TRBJ1-2
D gene: TRBD1
CDR3 protein: CASSTQQGAPGYGYTF
CDR3 DNA: TGTGCCAGCAGCACGCAACAGGGGGCGCCTGGCTATGGCTACACCTTC

clone size: NA
V gene: TRBV3-1/TRBV3-2
J gene: TRBJ1-5
D gene: NA
CDR3 protein: CASSQEGRGNQPQHF
CDR3 DNA: TGTGCCAGCAGCCAAGAGGGTCGGGGCAATCAGCCCCAGCATTTT

clone size: NA
V gene: TRBV6-5
J gene: TRBJ2-7
D gene: TRBD1
CDR3 protein: CASRTGAYEQYF
CDR3 DNA: TGTGCCAGTCGGACAGGAGCCTACGAGCAGTACTTC

clone size: NA
V gene: TRBV25-1
J gene: TRBJ1-2
D gene: TRBD1
CDR3 protein: CASSEYVGQGYGYTF
CDR3 DNA: TGTGCCAGCAGTGAATATGTAGGACAGGGATATGGCTACACCTTC

clone size: once
V gene: TRBV6-1
J gene: TRBJ2-7
D gene: TRBD2
CDR3 protein: CASSDGGSYEQYF
CDR3 DNA: TGTGCCAGCAGTGACGGGGGGAGCTACGAGCAGTACTTC

clone size: NA
V gene: TRBV30
J gene: TRBJ1-1
D gene: NA
CDR3 protein: CACRAYGGLTEAFF
CDR3 DNA: TGTGCCTGTCGGGCCTACGGAGGACTCACTGAAGCTTTCTTT

clone size: NA
V gene: TRBV6-4
J gene: TRBJ1-2
D gene: NA
CDR3 protein: CASSEFTGSYGYTF
CDR3 DNA: TGTGCCAGCAGTGAATTTACAGGGTCCTATGGCTACACCTTC

clone size: once
V gene: TRBV27
J gene: TRBJ1-1
D gene: NA
CDR3 protein: CASSPRFGNTEAFF
CDR3 DNA: TGTGCCAGCAGTCCTCGGTTTGGGAACACTGAAGCTTTCTTT

clone size: NA
V gene: TRBV30
J gene: TRBJ2-1
D gene: TRBD1
CDR3 protein: CAWTKQQGAPYEQFF
CDR3 DNA: TGTGCCTGGACCAAACAACAGGGGGCGCCTTATGAGCAGTTCTTC